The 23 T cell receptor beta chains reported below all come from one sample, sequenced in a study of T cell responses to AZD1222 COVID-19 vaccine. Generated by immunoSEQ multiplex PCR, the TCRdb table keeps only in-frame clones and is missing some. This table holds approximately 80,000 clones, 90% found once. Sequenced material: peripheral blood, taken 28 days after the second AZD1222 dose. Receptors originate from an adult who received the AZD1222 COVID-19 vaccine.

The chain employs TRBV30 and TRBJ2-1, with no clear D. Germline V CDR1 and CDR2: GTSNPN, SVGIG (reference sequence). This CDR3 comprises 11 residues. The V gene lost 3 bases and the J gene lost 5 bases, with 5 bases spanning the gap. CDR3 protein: CAWSENNEQFF. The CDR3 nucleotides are TGTGCCTGGAGCGAGAACAATGAGCAGTTCTTC.

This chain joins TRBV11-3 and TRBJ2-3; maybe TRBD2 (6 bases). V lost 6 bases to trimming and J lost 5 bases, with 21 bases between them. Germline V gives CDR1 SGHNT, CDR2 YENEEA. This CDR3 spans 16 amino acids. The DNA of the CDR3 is TGTGCCAGCAGTCAAAATCCCTTCCGGGGGAGAGATACGCAGTATTTT. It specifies CASSQNPFRGRDTQYF.

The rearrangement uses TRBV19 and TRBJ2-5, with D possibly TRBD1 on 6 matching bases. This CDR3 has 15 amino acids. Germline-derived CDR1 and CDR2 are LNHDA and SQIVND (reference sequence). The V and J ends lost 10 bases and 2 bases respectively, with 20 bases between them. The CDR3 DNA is TGTGCCACCCGCCCTAACAGGGAGATTCAAGAGACCCAGTACTTC. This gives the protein CATRPNREIQETQYF.

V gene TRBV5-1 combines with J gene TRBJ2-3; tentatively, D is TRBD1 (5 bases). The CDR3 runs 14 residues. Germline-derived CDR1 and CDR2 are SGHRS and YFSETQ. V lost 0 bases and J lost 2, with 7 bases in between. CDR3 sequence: CASSLAQVTDTQYF. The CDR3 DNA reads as TGCGCCAGCAGCTTGGCACAGGTCACAGATACGCAGTATTTT. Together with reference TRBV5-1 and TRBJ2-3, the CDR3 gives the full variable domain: KAGVTQTPRYLIKTRGQQVTLSCSPISGHRSVSWYQQTPGQGLQFLFEYFSETQRNKGNFPGRFSGRQFSNSRSEMNVSTLELGDSALYLCASSLAQVTDTQYFGPGTRLTVL.

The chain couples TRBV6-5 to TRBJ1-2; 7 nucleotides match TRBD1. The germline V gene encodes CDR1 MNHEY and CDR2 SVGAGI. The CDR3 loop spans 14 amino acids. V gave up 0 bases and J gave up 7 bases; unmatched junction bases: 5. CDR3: CASSYSMTGTGYTF. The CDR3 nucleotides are TGTGCCAGCAGTTACTCGATGACAGGGACTGGCTACACCTTC.

The CDR3 sequence: CASSSTVYGYTF. In DNA, the CDR3 is TGTGCCAGCAGTTCCACAGTTTATGGCTACACCTTC. The rearrangement uses TRBV28 and TRBJ1-2; D not certain. Trimming took 4 bases from V and 5 from J, leaving 8 bases between them. Germline V gene sequence: CDR1 MDHEN, CDR2 SYDVKM. The CDR3 covers 12 residues.

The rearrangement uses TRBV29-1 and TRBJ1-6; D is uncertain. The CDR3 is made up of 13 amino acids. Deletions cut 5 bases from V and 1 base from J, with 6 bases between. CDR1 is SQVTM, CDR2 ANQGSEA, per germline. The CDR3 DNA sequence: TGCAGCGTTCTGCCGTCCTATAATTCACCCCTCCACTTT. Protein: CSVLPSYNSPLHF.

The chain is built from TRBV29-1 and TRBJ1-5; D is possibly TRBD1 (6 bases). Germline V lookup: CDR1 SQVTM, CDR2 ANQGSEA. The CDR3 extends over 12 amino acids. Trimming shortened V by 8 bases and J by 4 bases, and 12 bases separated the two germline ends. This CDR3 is CSTRQGNQPQHF. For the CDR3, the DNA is TGCAGCACCCGCCAGGGGAATCAGCCCCAGCATTTT.

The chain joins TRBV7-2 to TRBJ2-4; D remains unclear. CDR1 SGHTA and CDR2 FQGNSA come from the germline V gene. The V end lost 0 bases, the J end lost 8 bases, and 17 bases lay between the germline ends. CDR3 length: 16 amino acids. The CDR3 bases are TGTGCCAGCAGCTTAGCGCACGGCTCCCTAAGGGACATTCAGTACTTC. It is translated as CASSLAHGSLRDIQYF.

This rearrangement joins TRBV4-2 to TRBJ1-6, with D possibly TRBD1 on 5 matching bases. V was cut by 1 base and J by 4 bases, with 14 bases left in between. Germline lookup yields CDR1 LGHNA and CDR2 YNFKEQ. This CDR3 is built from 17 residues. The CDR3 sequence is CASSQGQGAGYNSPLHF. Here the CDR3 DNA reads TGTGCCAGCAGCCAAGGTCAAGGGGCGGGATATAATTCACCCCTCCACTTT.

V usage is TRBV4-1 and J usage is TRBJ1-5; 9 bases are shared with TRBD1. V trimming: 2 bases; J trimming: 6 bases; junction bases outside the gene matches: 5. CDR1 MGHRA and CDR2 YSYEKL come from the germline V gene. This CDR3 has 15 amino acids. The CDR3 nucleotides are TGCGCCAGCAGCCAAATGGGACAGGGTAGTCAGCCCCAGCATTTT. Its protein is CASSQMGQGSQPQHF.

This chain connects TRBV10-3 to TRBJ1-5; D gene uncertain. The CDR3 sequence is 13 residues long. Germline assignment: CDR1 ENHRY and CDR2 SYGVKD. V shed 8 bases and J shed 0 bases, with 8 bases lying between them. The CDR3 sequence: CAIAIDSNQPQHF. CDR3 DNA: TGTGCCATCGCGATTGATAGCAATCAGCCCCAGCATTTT.

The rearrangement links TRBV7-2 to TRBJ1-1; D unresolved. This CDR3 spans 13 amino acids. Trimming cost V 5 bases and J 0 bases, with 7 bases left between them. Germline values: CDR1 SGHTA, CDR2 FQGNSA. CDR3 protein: CASSRPMNTEAFF. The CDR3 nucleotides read TGTGCCAGCAGCCGACCGATGAACACTGAAGCTTTCTTT.

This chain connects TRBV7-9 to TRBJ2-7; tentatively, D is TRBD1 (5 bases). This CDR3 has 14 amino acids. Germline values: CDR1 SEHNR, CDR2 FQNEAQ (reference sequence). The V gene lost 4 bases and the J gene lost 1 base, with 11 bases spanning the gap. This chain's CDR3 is CASSSKTASYEQYF. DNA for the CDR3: TGTGCCAGCAGCTCAAAGACAGCTTCCTACGAGCAGTACTTC.

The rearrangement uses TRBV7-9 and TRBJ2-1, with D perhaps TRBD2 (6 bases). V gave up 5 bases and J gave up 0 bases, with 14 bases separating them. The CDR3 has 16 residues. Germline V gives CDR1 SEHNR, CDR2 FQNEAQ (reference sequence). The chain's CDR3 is CASSPSRGSSYNEQFF. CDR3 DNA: TGTGCCAGCAGCCCATCCCGGGGGAGCTCCTACAATGAGCAGTTCTTC.

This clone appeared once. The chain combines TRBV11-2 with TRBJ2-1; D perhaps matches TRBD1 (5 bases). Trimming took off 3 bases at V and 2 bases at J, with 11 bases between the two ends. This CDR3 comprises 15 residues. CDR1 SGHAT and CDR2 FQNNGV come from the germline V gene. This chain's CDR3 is CASSFADSAYNEQFF. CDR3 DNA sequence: TGTGCCAGCAGCTTCGCCGACAGCGCCTACAATGAGCAGTTCTTC.

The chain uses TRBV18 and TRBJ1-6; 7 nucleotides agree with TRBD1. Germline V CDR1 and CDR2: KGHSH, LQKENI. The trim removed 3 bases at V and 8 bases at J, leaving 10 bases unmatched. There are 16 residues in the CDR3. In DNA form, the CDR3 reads TGTGCCAGCTCACCCACCGCGGGACAGACTGATTCACCCCTCCACTTT. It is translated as CASSPTAGQTDSPLHF.

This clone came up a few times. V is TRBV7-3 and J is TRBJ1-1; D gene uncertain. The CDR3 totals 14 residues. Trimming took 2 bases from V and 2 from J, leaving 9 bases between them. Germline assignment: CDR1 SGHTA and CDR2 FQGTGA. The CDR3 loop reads CASSLDGINTEAFF. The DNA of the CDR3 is TGTGCCAGCAGCTTAGATGGTATTAACACTGAAGCTTTCTTT.

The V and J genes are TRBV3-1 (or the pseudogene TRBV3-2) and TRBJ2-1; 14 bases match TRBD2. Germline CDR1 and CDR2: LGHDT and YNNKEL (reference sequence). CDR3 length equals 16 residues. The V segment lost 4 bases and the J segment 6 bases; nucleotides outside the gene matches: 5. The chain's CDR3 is CASSRLGLAGVNEQFF. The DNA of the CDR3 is TGTGCCAGCAGCCGGCTGGGACTAGCGGGGGTCAATGAGCAGTTCTTC.

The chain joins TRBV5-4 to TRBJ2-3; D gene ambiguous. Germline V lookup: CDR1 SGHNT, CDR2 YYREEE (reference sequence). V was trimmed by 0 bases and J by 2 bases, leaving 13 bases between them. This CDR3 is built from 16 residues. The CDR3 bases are TGTGCCAGCAGCTTGGCCTTAGGTGGTGTCACAGATACGCAGTATTTT. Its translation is CASSLALGGVTDTQYF.

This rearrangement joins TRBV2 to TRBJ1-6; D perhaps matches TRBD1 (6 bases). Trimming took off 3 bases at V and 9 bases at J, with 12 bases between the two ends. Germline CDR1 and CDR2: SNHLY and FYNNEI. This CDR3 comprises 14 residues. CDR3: CASSDSGGGSPLHF. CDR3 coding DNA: TGTGCCAGCAGTGACTCTGGGGGCGGTTCACCCCTCCACTTT. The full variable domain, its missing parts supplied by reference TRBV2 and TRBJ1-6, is EPEVTQTPSHQVTQMGQEVILRCVPISNHLYFYWYRQILGQKVEFLVSFYNNEISEKSEIFDDQFSVERPDGSNFTLKIRSTKLEDSAMYFCASSDSGGGSPLHFGNGTRLTVT.

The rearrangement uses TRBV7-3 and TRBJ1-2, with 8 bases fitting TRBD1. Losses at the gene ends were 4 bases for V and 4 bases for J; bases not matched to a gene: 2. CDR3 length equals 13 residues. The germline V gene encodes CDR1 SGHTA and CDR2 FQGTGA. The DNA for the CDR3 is TGTGCCAGCAGCTCAGGGGGCGGCTATGGCTACACCTTC. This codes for CASSSGGGYGYTF.

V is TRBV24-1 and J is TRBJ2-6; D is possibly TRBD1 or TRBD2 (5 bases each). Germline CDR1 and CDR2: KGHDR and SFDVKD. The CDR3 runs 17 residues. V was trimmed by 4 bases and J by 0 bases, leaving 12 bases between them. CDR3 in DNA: TGTGCCACCAGTGAGGCCGAGGGGCGCTCTGGGGCCAACGTCCTGACTTTC. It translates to CATSEAEGRSGANVLTF.